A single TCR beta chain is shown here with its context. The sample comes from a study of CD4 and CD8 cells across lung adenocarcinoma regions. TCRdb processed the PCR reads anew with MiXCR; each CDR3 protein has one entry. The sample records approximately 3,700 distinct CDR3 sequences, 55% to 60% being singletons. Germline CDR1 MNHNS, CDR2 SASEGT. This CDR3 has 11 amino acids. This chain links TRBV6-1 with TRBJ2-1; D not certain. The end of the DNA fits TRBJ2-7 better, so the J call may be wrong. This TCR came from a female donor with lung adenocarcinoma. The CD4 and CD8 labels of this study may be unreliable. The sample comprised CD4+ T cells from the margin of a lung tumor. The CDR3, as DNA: TGTGCCAGCAGTGAGAACTACGAGCAGTACTTC. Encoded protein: CASSENYEQYF.